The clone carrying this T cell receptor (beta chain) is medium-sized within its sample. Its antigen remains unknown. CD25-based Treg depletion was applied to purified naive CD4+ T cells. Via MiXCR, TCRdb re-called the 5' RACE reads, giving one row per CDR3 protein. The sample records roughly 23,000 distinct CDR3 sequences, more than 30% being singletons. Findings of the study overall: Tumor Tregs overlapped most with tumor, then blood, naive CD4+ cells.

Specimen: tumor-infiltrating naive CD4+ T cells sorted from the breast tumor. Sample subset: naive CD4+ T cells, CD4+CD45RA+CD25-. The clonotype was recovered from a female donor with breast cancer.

The CDR3 DNA reads as TGTGCCAGCAGTCCAGCGGCATACAATGAGCAGTTCTTC. It encodes CASSPAAYNEQFF. The V gene is TRBV27, the J gene TRBJ2-1; D is possibly TRBD2 (5 bases). The V and J ends lost 5 bases and 4 bases respectively, with 9 bases between them. Germline V gene sequence: CDR1 MNHEY, CDR2 SMNVEV (reference sequence). The CDR3 runs to 13 residues.